This T cell receptor (beta chain) was captured in a study of CD8 T cells in ankylosing spondylitis. Germline V gene data show CDR1 as SGHRS and CDR2 as YFSETQ. The CDR3 contains 14 residues. J lost 4 bases, V lost 0 bases, and 3 bases had no gene match. Whole-study results and caveats: Enrichment of disease-linked clones was reportedly significant in matched ankylosing spondylitis synovial fluid. Characteristic, it appeared, of ankylosing spondylitis blood was a TCR beta motif of eight highly homologous variants. Within peripheral blood, clones linked to disease were CD8+ and relatively rare.

TCRdb re-called the 5' RACE reads through MiXCR, storing one row per CDR3 protein. The sample has 150,000 or so distinct CDR3 sequences; around 10% are singletons. On this clonotype itself: The antigen is unknown.

Sequenced sample: blood, either unsorted or a sorted T cell fraction (not recorded which). This TCR was sampled from a male donor with ankylosing spondylitis or in good health (not recorded which). The rearrangement joins TRBV5-1 to TRBJ2-7; 8 bases map to TRBD1. Here the CDR3 DNA reads TGCGCCAGCAGCTTGGCACAGGGGGAGTACGAGCAGTACTTC. Amino acid sequence: CASSLAQGEYEQYF.